This T cell receptor beta chain originates from a study of identical twins. General observations from the study: High-abundance cord blood beta clonotypes had fewer insertions; memory repertoires showed none. There is a chance that invariant MAIT and iNKT cells partially muddied zero-insertion analyses.

This clonotype turned up a few times. Its antigen remains unknown. TCRdb redid the calling of the 5' RACE reads with MiXCR, one entry per CDR3 protein. The profile covers about 490,000 distinct CDR3 sequences, with roughly 15% appearing a single time and roughly 0.43% taken by the ten largest. The germline V gene encodes CDR1 SGHRS and CDR2 YFSETQ. Trimming took 7 bases from V and 5 from J, leaving 13 bases between them. The CDR3 spans 13 residues. These data were likewise used in another study, on yellow fever vaccine responses in identical twins. From that study: Twins reportedly appeared to share part of their vaccine T cell response while keeping part individual.

Sequenced material: CD4+ T cells sorted from blood. The chain has TRBV5-1 and TRBJ2-1, with D possibly matching TRBD1 (6 bases). The clonotype comes from a woman aged 18-29 years in good health. The CDR3 coding sequence is TGCGCCAGCTCGGAACAGGGCAACAATGAGCAGTTCTTC. Encoded protein: CASSEQGNNEQFF.